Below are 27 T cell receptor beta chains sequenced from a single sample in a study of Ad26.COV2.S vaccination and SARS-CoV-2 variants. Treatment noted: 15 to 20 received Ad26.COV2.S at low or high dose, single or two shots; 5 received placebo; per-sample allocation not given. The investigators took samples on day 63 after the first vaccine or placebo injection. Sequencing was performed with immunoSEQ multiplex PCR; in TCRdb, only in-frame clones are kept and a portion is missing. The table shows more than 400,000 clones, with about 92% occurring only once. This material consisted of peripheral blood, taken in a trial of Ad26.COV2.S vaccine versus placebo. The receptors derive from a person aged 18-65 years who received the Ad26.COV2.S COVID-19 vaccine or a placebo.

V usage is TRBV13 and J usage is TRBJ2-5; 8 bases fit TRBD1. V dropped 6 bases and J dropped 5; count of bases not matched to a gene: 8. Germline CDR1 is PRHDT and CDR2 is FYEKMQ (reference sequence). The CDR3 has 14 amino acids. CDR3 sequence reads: CASSSRTGWETQYF. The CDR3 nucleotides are TGTGCCAGCAGTTCTCGGACAGGGTGGGAGACCCAGTACTTC.

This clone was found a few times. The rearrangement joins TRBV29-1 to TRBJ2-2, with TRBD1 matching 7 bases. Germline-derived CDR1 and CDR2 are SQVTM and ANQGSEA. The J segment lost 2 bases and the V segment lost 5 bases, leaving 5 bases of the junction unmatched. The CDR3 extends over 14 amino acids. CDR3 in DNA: TGCAGCGTTTCGACAGGGTTAAACACCGGGGAGCTGTTTTTT. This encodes CSVSTGLNTGELFF.

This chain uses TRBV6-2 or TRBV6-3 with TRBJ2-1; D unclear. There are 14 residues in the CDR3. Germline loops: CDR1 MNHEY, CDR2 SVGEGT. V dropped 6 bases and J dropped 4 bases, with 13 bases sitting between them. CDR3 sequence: CASSTSETYNEQFF. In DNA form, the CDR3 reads TGTGCCAGCAGCACAAGCGAGACATACAATGAGCAGTTCTTC.

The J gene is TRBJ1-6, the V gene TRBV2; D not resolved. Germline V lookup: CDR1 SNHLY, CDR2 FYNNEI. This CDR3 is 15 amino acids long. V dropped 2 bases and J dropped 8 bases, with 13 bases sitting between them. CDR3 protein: CASSENGPQYSPLHF. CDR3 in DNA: TGTGCCAGCAGTGAAAATGGGCCCCAATATTCACCCCTCCACTTT.

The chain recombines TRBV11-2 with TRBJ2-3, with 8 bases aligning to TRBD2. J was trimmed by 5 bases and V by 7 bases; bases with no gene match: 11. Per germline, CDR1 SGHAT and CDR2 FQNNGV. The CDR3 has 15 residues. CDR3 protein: CASTRAGGLVDTQYF. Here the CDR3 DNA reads TGTGCCAGCACCCGGGCGGGAGGCCTTGTAGATACGCAGTATTTT.

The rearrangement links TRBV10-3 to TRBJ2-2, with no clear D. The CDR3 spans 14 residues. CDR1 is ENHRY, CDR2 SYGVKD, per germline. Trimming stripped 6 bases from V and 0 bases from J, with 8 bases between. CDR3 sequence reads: CAIRDPSNTGELFF. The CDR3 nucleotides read TGTGCCATCAGGGACCCTTCGAACACCGGGGAGCTGTTTTTT.

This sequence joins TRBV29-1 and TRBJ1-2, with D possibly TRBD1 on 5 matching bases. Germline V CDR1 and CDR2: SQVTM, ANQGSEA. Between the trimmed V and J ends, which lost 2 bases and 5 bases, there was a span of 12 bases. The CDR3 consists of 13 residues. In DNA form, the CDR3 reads TGCAGCGTTGAATTTGAGACAGTGTATGGCTACACCTTC. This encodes CSVEFETVYGYTF. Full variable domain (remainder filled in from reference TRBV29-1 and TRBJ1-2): SAVISQKPSRDICQRGTSLTIQCQVDSQVTMMFWYRQQPGQSLTLIATANQGSEATYESGFVIDKFPISRPNLTFSTLTVSNMSPEDSSIYLCSVEFETVYGYTFGSGTRLTVV.

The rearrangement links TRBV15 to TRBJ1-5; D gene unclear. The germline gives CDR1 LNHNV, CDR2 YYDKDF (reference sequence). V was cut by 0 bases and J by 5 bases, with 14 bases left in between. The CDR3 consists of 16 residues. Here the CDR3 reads CATSRDLARSDQPQHF. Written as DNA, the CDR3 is TGTGCCACCAGCAGAGATCTTGCCAGGTCCGATCAGCCCCAGCATTTT.

This CDR3 is CASSPMALGAARVYEQYF. The CDR3 DNA is TGTGCCAGCAGTCCTATGGCCCTGGGGGCAGCTCGAGTCTACGAGCAGTACTTC. The gene calls are TRBV28 and TRBJ2-7; TRBD1 is a possible D gene (6 bases). This CDR3 spans 18 amino acids. Trimming removed 5 bases from V and 3 bases from J, with 26 bases in between. Germline CDR1 and CDR2: MDHEN and SYDVKM. The full variable domain, its missing parts supplied by reference TRBV28 and TRBJ2-7, is DVKVTQSSRYLVKRTGEKVFLECVQDMDHENMFWYRQDPGLGLRLIYFSYDVKMKEKGDIPEGYSVSREKKERFSLILESASTNQTSMYLCASSPMALGAARVYEQYFGPGTRLTVT.

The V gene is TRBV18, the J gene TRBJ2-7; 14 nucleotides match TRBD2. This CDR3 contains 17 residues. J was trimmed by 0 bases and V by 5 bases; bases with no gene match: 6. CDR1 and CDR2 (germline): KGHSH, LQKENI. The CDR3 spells CASSGLAGGRISYEQYF. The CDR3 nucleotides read TGTGCCAGCTCAGGACTAGCGGGAGGTAGGATCTCCTACGAGCAGTACTTC.

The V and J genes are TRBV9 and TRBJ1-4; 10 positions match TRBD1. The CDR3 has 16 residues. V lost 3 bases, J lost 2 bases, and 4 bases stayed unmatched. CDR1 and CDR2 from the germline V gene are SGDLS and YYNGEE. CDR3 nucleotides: TGTGCCAGCAGCGAACGACAGGGGGCCACTAATGAAAAACTGTTTTTT. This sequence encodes CASSERQGATNEKLFF.

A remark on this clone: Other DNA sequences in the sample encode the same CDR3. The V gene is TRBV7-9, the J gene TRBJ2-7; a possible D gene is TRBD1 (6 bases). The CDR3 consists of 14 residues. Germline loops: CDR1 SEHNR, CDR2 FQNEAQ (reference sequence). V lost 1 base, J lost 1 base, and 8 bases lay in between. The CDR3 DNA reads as TGTGCCAGCAGCTTAGACCAGGGGTCCTACGAGCAGTACTTC. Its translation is CASSLDQGSYEQYF.

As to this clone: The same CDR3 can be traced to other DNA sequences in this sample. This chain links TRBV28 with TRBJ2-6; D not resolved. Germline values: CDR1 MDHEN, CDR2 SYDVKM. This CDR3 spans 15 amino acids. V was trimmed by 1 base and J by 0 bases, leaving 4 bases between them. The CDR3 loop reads CASSLSGSGANVLTF. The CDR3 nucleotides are TGTGCCAGCAGTTTATCGGGCTCTGGGGCCAACGTCCTGACTTTC.

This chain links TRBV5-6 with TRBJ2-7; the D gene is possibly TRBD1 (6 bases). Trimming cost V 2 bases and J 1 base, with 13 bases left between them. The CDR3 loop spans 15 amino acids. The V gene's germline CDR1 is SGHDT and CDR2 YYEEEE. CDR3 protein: CASSFDETGSYEQYF. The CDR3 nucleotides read TGTGCCAGCAGCTTCGACGAGACAGGTTCCTACGAGCAGTACTTC.

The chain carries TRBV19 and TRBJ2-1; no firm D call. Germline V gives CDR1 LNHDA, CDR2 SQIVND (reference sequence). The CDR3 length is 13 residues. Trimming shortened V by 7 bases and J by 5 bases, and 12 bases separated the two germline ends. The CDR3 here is CASTTPPHNEQFF. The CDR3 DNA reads TGTGCCAGTACCACACCGCCCCACAATGAGCAGTTCTTC.

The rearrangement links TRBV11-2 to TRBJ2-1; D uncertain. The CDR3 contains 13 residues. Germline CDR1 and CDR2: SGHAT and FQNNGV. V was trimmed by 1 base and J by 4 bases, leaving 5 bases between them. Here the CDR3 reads CASSLVSYNEQFF. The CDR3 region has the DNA TGTGCCAGCAGCTTAGTTTCTTACAATGAGCAGTTCTTC.

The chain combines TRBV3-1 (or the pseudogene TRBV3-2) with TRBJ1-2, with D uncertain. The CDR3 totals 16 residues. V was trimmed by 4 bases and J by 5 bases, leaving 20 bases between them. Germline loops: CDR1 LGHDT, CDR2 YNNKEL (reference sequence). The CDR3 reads CASSPLGYGEPYGYTF. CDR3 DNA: TGTGCCAGCAGCCCCCTCGGGTACGGCGAGCCATATGGCTACACCTTC.

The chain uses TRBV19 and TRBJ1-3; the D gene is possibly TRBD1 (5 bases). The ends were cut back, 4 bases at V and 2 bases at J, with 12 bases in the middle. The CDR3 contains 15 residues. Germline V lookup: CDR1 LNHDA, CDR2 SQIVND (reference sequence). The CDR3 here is CASSTSQGPGNTIYF. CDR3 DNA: TGTGCCAGTAGTACAAGCCAGGGACCTGGAAACACCATATATTTT. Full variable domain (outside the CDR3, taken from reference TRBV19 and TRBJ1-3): DGGITQSPKYLFRKEGQNVTLSCEQNLNHDAMYWYRQDPGQGLRLIYYSQIVNDFQKGDIAEGYSVSREKKESFPLTVTSAQKNPTAFYLCASSTSQGPGNTIYFGEGSWLTVV.

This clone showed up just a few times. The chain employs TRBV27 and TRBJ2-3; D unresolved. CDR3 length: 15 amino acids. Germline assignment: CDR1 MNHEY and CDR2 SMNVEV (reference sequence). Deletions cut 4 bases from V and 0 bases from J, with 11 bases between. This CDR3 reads CASSSPLRSTDTQYF. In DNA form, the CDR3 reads TGTGCCAGCAGTTCTCCATTAAGGAGCACAGATACGCAGTATTTT.

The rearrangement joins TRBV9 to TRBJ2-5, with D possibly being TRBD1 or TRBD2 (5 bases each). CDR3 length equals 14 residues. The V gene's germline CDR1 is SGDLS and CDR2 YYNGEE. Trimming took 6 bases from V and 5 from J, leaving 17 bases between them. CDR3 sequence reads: CASTTGPTAETQYF. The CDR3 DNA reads TGTGCCAGCACAACGGGACCTACCGCGGAGACCCAGTACTTC.

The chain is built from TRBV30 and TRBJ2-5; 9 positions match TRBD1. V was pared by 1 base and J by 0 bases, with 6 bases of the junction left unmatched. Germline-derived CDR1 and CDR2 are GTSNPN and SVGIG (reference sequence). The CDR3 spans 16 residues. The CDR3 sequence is CAWSGGTGSHQETQYF. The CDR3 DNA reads TGTGCCTGGAGTGGGGGGACAGGGAGTCACCAAGAGACCCAGTACTTC. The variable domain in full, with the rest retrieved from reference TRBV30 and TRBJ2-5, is SQTIHQWPATLVQPVGSPLSLECTVEGTSNPNLYWYRQAAGRGLQLLFYSVGIGQISSEVPQNLSASRPQDRQFILSSKKLLLSDSGFYLCAWSGGTGSHQETQYFGPGTRLLVL.

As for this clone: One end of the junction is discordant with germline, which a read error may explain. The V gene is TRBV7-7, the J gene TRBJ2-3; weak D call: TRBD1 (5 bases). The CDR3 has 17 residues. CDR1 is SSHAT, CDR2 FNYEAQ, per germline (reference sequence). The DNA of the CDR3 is TGTGCTAGCAGCTTAGGCCCAGCAGGGCTGAGCACAGATACGCAGTATTTT. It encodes CASSLGPAGLSTDTQYF.

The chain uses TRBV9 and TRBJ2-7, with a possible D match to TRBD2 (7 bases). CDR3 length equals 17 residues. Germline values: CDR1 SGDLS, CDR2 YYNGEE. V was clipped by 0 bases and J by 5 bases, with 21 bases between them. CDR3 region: CASSVATGGGLLDEQYF. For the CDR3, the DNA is TGTGCCAGCAGCGTAGCTACGGGGGGCGGCCTCCTGGACGAGCAGTACTTC.

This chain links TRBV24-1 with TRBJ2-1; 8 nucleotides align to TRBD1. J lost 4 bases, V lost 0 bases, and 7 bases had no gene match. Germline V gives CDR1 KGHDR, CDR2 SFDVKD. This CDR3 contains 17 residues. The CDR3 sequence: CATSDLRTGGKYNEQFF. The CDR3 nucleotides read TGTGCCACCAGTGATTTGCGAACAGGGGGAAAATACAATGAGCAGTTCTTC.

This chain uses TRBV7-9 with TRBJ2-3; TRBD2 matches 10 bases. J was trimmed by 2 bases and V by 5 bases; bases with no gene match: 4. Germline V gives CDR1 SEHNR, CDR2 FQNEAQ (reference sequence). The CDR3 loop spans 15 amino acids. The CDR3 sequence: CASSPLAGVTDTQYF. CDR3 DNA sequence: TGTGCCAGCAGCCCGCTAGCGGGAGTCACAGATACGCAGTATTTT.

The CDR3 nucleotides are TGTGCCAGCAGCCCCGGACTCGTCAATCAGCCCCAGCATTTT. Amino acids: CASSPGLVNQPQHF. The chain uses TRBV21-1 and TRBJ1-5. TRBV21-1 is labeled a pseudogene. The CDR3 is 14 amino acids.

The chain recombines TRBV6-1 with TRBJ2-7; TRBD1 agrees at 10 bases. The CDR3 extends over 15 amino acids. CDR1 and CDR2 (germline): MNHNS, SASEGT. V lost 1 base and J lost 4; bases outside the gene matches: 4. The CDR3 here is CASSEVDRGPYEQYF. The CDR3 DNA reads TGTGCCAGCAGTGAAGTCGACAGGGGGCCTTACGAGCAGTACTTC.